A selection of T cell receptor beta chains follows, all from one sample in a study of blood T cell repertoires in COVID-19. Profiled with immunoSEQ multiplex PCR; TCRdb holds only in-frame clones, not every one. The data hold roughly 100,000 clones, with around 73% observed a single time. The sample consisted of peripheral blood. These receptors originate from a man in his fifties or sixties with active or convalescent COVID-19. CDR3s include the opening cysteine and the closing phenylalanine or tryptophan. Fields, in order: CDR3 DNA, CDR3 protein, V gene, D gene, clone size, J gene. The D gene is left open where the match is weak. The listing skips clone size in some rows; elsewhere it reads once, few, many or a size class.

cdr3_nt: TGTGCCAGCAGTGACTCAGACAGAAACACTGAAGCTTTCTTT
cdr3_aa: CASSDSDRNTEAFF
v_call: TRBV6-4
d_call: .
clone_size: once
j_call: TRBJ1-1

cdr3_nt: TGTGCCAGCAGCTTAGGTATGCTAGCCCAGAAGGATGAGCAGTTCTTC
cdr3_aa: CASSLGMLAQKDEQFF
v_call: TRBV7-2
d_call: .
clone_size: .
j_call: TRBJ2-1

cdr3_nt: TGTGCCACCAGCAGAGATCCGATTAGCGGGAACAATGAGCAGTTCTTC
cdr3_aa: CATSRDPISGNNEQFF
v_call: TRBV15
d_call: TRBD2
clone_size: .
j_call: TRBJ2-1

cdr3_nt: TGTGCCAGCAGCTTAGGACTAGCGGGAGCCGAGCAGTTCTTC
cdr3_aa: CASSLGLAGAEQFF
v_call: TRBV5-4
d_call: TRBD2
clone_size: .
j_call: TRBJ2-1

cdr3_nt: TGTGCCTGGAGTCCCAAACCCCCCCAAGTAGATGAGCAGTTCTTC
cdr3_aa: CAWSPKPPQVDEQFF
v_call: TRBV30
d_call: .
clone_size: .
j_call: TRBJ2-1

cdr3_nt: TGTGCCAGTAGTGACCCGGACAGGGCGTCCTACGAGCAGTACTTC
cdr3_aa: CASSDPDRASYEQYF
v_call: TRBV19
d_call: TRBD1
clone_size: .
j_call: TRBJ2-7

cdr3_nt: TGCGCCAGCAGCCAAACTCGGGGGGCTACCCGCTCCTACGAGCAGTACTTC
cdr3_aa: CASSQTRGATRSYEQYF
v_call: TRBV4-1
d_call: .
clone_size: few
j_call: TRBJ2-7

cdr3_nt: TGCGCCAGCAGCTTGCAGGGTGCCGGGGAGCTGTTTTTT
cdr3_aa: CASSLQGAGELFF
v_call: TRBV5-1
d_call: .
clone_size: once
j_call: TRBJ2-2

cdr3_nt: TGTGCCACCGGACGACTAGCGGCAAGCTCCTACGAGCAGTACTTC
cdr3_aa: CATGRLAASSYEQYF
v_call: TRBV15
d_call: TRBD2
clone_size: .
j_call: TRBJ2-7

cdr3_nt: TGCGCCAGCAGCCAAGGGACACTAGCGACCAGCTCCTACGAGCAGTACTTC
cdr3_aa: CASSQGTLATSSYEQYF
v_call: TRBV4-1
d_call: TRBD2
clone_size: .
j_call: TRBJ2-7

cdr3_nt: TGTGCCAGCTCACCACGGCTGGACGCATCGGGACAGCCAGAAGCTTTCTTT
cdr3_aa: CASSPRLDASGQPEAFF
v_call: TRBV18
d_call: TRBD1
clone_size: .
j_call: TRBJ1-1

cdr3_nt: TGCGCCAGCAGCCAAGCAGTGGGCGGCTACACCTTC
cdr3_aa: CASSQAVGGYTF
v_call: TRBV4-1
d_call: .
clone_size: .
j_call: TRBJ1-2

cdr3_nt: TGTGCCAGCAGCTTTCTGGGCAGGGGGAGCACTGAAGCTTTCTTT
cdr3_aa: CASSFLGRGSTEAFF
v_call: TRBV7-9
d_call: TRBD1
clone_size: .
j_call: TRBJ1-1

cdr3_nt: TGTGCCACCAGCAGGGACAGTATCACCGGGGAGCTGTTTTTT
cdr3_aa: CATSRDSITGELFF
v_call: TRBV15
d_call: .
clone_size: .
j_call: TRBJ2-2

cdr3_nt: TGTGCCAGCAAGGGGGATGCTTCCTCCTACGAGCAGTACTTC
cdr3_aa: CASKGDASSYEQYF
v_call: TRBV7-9
d_call: .
clone_size: .
j_call: TRBJ2-7

cdr3_nt: TGTGCCAGCAGCTTAGACAGGAATGGAAACACCATATATTTT
cdr3_aa: CASSLDRNGNTIYF
v_call: TRBV7-8
d_call: .
clone_size: .
j_call: TRBJ1-3

cdr3_nt: TGCGCCAGCAGCTTGGCCCCGGGCAATCAGCCCCAGCATTTT
cdr3_aa: CASSLAPGNQPQHF
v_call: TRBV5-1
d_call: .
clone_size: .
j_call: TRBJ1-5

cdr3_nt: TGTGCCAGCAGTTTGGGAGTAAACACCGGGGAGCTGTTTTTT
cdr3_aa: CASSLGVNTGELFF
v_call: TRBV27
d_call: .
clone_size: .
j_call: TRBJ2-2

cdr3_nt: TGTGCCAGCAGTTTGGGGGGGAACACTGAAGCTTTCTTT
cdr3_aa: CASSLGGNTEAFF
v_call: TRBV28
d_call: .
clone_size: once
j_call: TRBJ1-1

cdr3_nt: TGTGCCAGCAGCTTACGAGGTGGCGGGGAGCTGTTTTTT
cdr3_aa: CASSLRGGGELFF
v_call: TRBV7-8
d_call: .
clone_size: few
j_call: TRBJ2-2

cdr3_nt: TGTGCCAGCTCACCCACGCCGGGGGGGAGTGGGCAGTACTTC
cdr3_aa: CASSPTPGGSGQYF
v_call: TRBV18
d_call: TRBD2
clone_size: once
j_call: TRBJ2-7

cdr3_nt: TGTGCCAGCAGTTACGGTAGCGGCACTTCGCGGGAGACCCAGTACTTC
cdr3_aa: CASSYGSGTSRETQYF
v_call: TRBV6-6
d_call: .
clone_size: .
j_call: TRBJ2-5

cdr3_nt: TGTGCCAGTAGTATATATGAGGGGGAGAGGCATTTT
cdr3_aa: CASSIYEGERHF
v_call: TRBV19
d_call: .
clone_size: .
j_call: TRBJ1-5

cdr3_nt: TGTGCCAGCAGTTACAGTGGTAGCGGGCGCCCAGATACGCAGTATTTT
cdr3_aa: CASSYSGSGRPDTQYF
v_call: TRBV6-5
d_call: TRBD2
clone_size: .
j_call: TRBJ2-3

cdr3_nt: TGTGCCAGCAGTGAAGGGGGAGCTAGAGAGACCCAGTACTTC
cdr3_aa: CASSEGGARETQYF
v_call: TRBV2
d_call: .
clone_size: .
j_call: TRBJ2-5

cdr3_nt: TGTGCCAGTGTAGCTAGCGGGAGAGTCGCCGGGGAGCTGTTTTTT
cdr3_aa: CASVASGRVAGELFF
v_call: TRBV19
d_call: TRBD2
clone_size: .
j_call: TRBJ2-2

cdr3_nt: TGTGCCAGCAGCTCCCGGGACAGGGGGGCCAAAAACATTCAGTACTTC
cdr3_aa: CASSSRDRGAKNIQYF
v_call: TRBV7-2
d_call: TRBD1
clone_size: few
j_call: TRBJ2-4

cdr3_nt: TGTGCCACCAGCAGACCCGGGACAGGGGGACTCTATGAGCAGTTCTTC
cdr3_aa: CATSRPGTGGLYEQFF
v_call: TRBV15
d_call: TRBD1
clone_size: .
j_call: TRBJ2-1

cdr3_nt: TGTGCCAGTAGTACCTCCGGGACAGTTCATGGCTACACCTTC
cdr3_aa: CASSTSGTVHGYTF
v_call: TRBV19
d_call: TRBD1
clone_size: .
j_call: TRBJ1-2

cdr3_nt: TGTGCCAGCAGCCAAGATCGGGTGGGACTAGCCTACGAGCAGTACTTC
cdr3_aa: CASSQDRVGLAYEQYF
v_call: TRBV3-1/TRBV3-2
d_call: TRBD2
clone_size: .
j_call: TRBJ2-7

cdr3_nt: TGCAGTGCTAGTAAGGGGGGGAGCTCCTACAATGAGCAGTTCTTC
cdr3_aa: CSASKGGSSYNEQFF
v_call: TRBV20-1
d_call: .
clone_size: once
j_call: TRBJ2-1

cdr3_nt: TGTGCCAGCAGTCCGACAGTAACTAATGAAAAACTGTTTTTT
cdr3_aa: CASSPTVTNEKLFF
v_call: TRBV25-1
d_call: .
clone_size: .
j_call: TRBJ1-4

cdr3_nt: TGTGCCACCAGTGATTTGGAGGTGAACACCGGGGAGCTGTTTTTT
cdr3_aa: CATSDLEVNTGELFF
v_call: TRBV24-1
d_call: .
clone_size: .
j_call: TRBJ2-2

cdr3_nt: TGTGCCAGCAGTCCCGGACCAGGGGGCGGAGGGAGAGAGACCCAGTACTTC
cdr3_aa: CASSPGPGGGGRETQYF
v_call: TRBV11-2
d_call: TRBD1
clone_size: .
j_call: TRBJ2-5

cdr3_nt: TGTGCCAGCAGTTTATGGACAGGGGAGCGAGAGACCCAGTACTTC
cdr3_aa: CASSLWTGERETQYF
v_call: TRBV28
d_call: TRBD1
clone_size: .
j_call: TRBJ2-5

cdr3_nt: TGTGCCAGCAGCACAAGGGGGGACAGCAACACTGAAGCTTTCTTT
cdr3_aa: CASSTRGDSNTEAFF
v_call: TRBV21-1
d_call: .
clone_size: .
j_call: TRBJ1-1

cdr3_nt: TGCGCCAGCAGCCCGAGGCCGGGACTAGCGGGAGGGGAGACCCAGTACTTC
cdr3_aa: CASSPRPGLAGGETQYF
v_call: TRBV4-1
d_call: TRBD2
clone_size: .
j_call: TRBJ2-5

cdr3_nt: TGTGCCAGCACCCAGACAGGACATAGCAATCAGCCCCAGCATTTT
cdr3_aa: CASTQTGHSNQPQHF
v_call: TRBV2
d_call: .
clone_size: once
j_call: TRBJ1-5

cdr3_nt: TGTGCCAGCAGCTTAGAACAGGGCGGTGGCTACACCTTC
cdr3_aa: CASSLEQGGGYTF
v_call: TRBV7-2
d_call: .
clone_size: .
j_call: TRBJ1-2

cdr3_nt: TGTGCCAGCAGCTTGGGAGCAACTGGGGCCAACGTCCTGACTTTC
cdr3_aa: CASSLGATGANVLTF
v_call: TRBV5-4
d_call: .
clone_size: once
j_call: TRBJ2-6

cdr3_nt: TGTGCCAGCTCACCTATCAGCGGAGACGTTGAGCAGTTCTTC
cdr3_aa: CASSPISGDVEQFF
v_call: TRBV18
d_call: .
clone_size: .
j_call: TRBJ2-1

cdr3_nt: TGTGCCAGCAGCTTGGGAGCGGACGGGTATAATTCACCCCTCCACTTT
cdr3_aa: CASSLGADGYNSPLHF
v_call: TRBV5-4
d_call: .
clone_size: .
j_call: TRBJ1-6

cdr3_nt: TGTGCCAGCAGCGCCGGGACTAAAGAGTTCTTC
cdr3_aa: CASSAGTKEFF
v_call: TRBV5-6
d_call: TRBD2
clone_size: .
j_call: TRBJ2-1

cdr3_nt: TGTGCCAGCAGTTTTTCTGCTGGGGCCAACGTCCTGACTTTC
cdr3_aa: CASSFSAGANVLTF
v_call: TRBV28
d_call: .
clone_size: .
j_call: TRBJ2-6

cdr3_nt: TGTGCCAGCAGCGTAGGTGAGACAGGCTTTGGGGAGACCCAGTACTTC
cdr3_aa: CASSVGETGFGETQYF
v_call: TRBV9
d_call: .
clone_size: .
j_call: TRBJ2-5

cdr3_nt: TGTGCCAGCAGCCATGGAGTGACTACCAATGAGCAGTTCTTC
cdr3_aa: CASSHGVTTNEQFF
v_call: TRBV6-5
d_call: .
clone_size: .
j_call: TRBJ2-1

cdr3_nt: TGTGCCAGCAGGTGGGCTGCTAATGAAAAACTGTTTTTT
cdr3_aa: CASRWAANEKLFF
v_call: TRBV6-5
d_call: .
clone_size: .
j_call: TRBJ1-4

cdr3_nt: TGTGCCAGCAGCCACATTCACACAGATACGCAGTATTTT
cdr3_aa: CASSHIHTDTQYF
v_call: TRBV7-3
d_call: .
clone_size: .
j_call: TRBJ2-3

cdr3_nt: TGTGCCACCAGCAGAGATCAGGGAAATCAGCCCCAGCATTTT
cdr3_aa: CATSRDQGNQPQHF
v_call: TRBV15
d_call: .
clone_size: .
j_call: TRBJ1-5

cdr3_nt: TGCGCCAGCAGCCACCAACCGGAGGGAGAGGCAGATACGCAGTATTTT
cdr3_aa: CASSHQPEGEADTQYF
v_call: TRBV4-1
d_call: .
clone_size: .
j_call: TRBJ2-3

cdr3_nt: TGCGCCAGCAGTGAGGACCGGAACGACCGGCGGGTAAAACTGTTTTTT
cdr3_aa: CASSEDRNDRRVKLFF
v_call: TRBV10-2
d_call: .
clone_size: .
j_call: TRBJ1-4

cdr3_nt: TGTGCCAGCAGCCGAGGGACAAGCTATGGCTACACCTTC
cdr3_aa: CASSRGTSYGYTF
v_call: TRBV7-8
d_call: .
clone_size: .
j_call: TRBJ1-2

cdr3_nt: TGTGCCAGTAGTATGGAGGGACTAGCGGGAGTGGGCGCCTACAATGAGCAGTTCTTC
cdr3_aa: CASSMEGLAGVGAYNEQFF
v_call: TRBV19
d_call: TRBD2
clone_size: once
j_call: TRBJ2-1